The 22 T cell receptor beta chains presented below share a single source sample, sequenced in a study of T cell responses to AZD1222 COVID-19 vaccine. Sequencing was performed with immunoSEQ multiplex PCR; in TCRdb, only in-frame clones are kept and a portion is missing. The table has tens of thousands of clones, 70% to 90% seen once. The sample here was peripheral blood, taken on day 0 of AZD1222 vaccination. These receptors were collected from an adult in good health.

The CDR3 is CASSQPGTANTEAFF. In DNA form, the CDR3 reads TGTGCCAGCAGCCAACCCGGGACAGCGAACACTGAAGCTTTCTTT. The V call is TRBV4-2, the J call TRBJ1-1, with 7 bases fitting TRBD1. Germline trimming cut 2 bases from V and 1 base from J; bases unmatched to any gene: 4. The CDR3 is 15 residues long. The germline V gene encodes CDR1 LGHNA and CDR2 YNFKEQ.

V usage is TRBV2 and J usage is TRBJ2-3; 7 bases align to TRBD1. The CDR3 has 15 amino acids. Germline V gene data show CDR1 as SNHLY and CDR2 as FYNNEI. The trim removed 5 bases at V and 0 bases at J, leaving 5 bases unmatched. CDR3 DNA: TGTGCCAGCAGTCTACAGGGGCTTAGCACAGATACGCAGTATTTT. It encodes CASSLQGLSTDTQYF.

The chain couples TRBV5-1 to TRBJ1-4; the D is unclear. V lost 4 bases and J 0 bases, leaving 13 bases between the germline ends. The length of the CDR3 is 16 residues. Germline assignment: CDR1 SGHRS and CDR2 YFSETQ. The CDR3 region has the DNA TGCGCCAGCAGCCCGGGGTGGGCAGCAACTAATGAAAAACTGTTTTTT. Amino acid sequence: CASSPGWAATNEKLFF.

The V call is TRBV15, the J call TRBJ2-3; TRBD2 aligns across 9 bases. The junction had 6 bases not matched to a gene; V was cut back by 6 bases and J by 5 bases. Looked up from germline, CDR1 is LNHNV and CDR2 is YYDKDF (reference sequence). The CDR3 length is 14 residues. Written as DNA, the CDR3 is TGTGCCACCAGTTCTAGCGGGGATATAGATACGCAGTATTTT. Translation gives CATSSSGDIDTQYF.

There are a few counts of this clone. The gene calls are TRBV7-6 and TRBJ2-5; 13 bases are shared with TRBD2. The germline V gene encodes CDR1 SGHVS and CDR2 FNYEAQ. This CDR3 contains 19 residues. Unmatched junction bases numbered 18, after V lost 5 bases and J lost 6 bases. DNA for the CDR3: TGTGCCAGCAGCCCCCACACTTCCCAACTAGCGGGGGGGCCGAAGACCCAGTACTTC. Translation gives CASSPHTSQLAGGPKTQYF.

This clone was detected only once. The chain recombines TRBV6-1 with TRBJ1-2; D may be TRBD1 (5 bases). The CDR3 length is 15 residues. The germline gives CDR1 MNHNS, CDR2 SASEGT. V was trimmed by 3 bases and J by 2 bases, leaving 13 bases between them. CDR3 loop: CASSEGTGGNYGYTF. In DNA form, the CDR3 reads TGTGCCAGCAGTGAGGGGACGGGTGGAAACTATGGCTACACCTTC.

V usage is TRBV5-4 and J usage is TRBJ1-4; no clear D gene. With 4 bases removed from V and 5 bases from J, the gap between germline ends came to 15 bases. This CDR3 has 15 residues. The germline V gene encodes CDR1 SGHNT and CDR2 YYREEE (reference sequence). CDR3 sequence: CASSKSERRNEKLFF. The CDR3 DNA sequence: TGTGCCAGCAGCAAATCAGAGAGGAGAAATGAAAAACTGTTTTTT.

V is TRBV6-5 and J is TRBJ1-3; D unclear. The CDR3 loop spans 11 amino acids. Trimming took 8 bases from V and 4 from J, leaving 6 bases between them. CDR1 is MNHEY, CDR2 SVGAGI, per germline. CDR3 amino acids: CASARGNTIYF. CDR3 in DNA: TGTGCCAGCGCCCGGGGAAACACCATATATTTT.

The CDR3 loop is CASSHRTGETQYF. Here the CDR3 DNA reads TGTGCCAGCAGCCATCGGACGGGAGAGACCCAGTACTTC. The gene calls are TRBV5-4 and TRBJ2-5, with D unclear. The CDR3 sequence is 13 residues long. Germline lookup yields CDR1 SGHNT and CDR2 YYREEE (reference sequence). Trimming took 4 bases from V and 4 from J, leaving 11 bases between them. The variable domain in full, with the rest retrieved from reference TRBV5-4 and TRBJ2-5, is ETGVTQSPTHLIKTRGQQVTLRCSSQSGHNTVSWYQQALGQGPQFIFQYYREEENGRGNFPPRFSGLQFPNYSSELNVNALELDDSALYLCASSHRTGETQYFGPGTRLLVL.

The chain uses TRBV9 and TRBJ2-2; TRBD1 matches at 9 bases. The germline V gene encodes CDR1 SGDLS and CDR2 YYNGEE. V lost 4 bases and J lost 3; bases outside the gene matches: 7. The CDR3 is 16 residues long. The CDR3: CASSPDRTGDTGELFF. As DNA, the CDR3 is TGTGCCAGCAGCCCCGATCGGACAGGGGACACCGGGGAGCTGTTTTTT.

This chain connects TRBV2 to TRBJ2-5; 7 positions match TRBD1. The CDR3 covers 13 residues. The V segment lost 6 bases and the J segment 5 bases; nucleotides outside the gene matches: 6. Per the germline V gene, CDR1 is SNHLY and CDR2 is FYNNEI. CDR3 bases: TGTGCCAGCAGCTACGGACAGGAGGAGACCCAGTACTTC. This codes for CASSYGQEETQYF. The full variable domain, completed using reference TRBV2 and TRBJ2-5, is EPEVTQTPSHQVTQMGQEVILRCVPISNHLYFYWYRQILGQKVEFLVSFYNNEISEKSEIFDDQFSVERPDGSNFTLKIRSTKLEDSAMYFCASSYGQEETQYFGPGTRLLVL.

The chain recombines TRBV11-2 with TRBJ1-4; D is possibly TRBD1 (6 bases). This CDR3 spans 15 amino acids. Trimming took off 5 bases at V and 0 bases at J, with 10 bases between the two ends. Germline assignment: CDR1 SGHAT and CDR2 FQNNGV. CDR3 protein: CASSPRQATNEKLFF. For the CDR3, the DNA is TGTGCCAGCAGCCCCAGACAGGCAACTAATGAAAAACTGTTTTTT.

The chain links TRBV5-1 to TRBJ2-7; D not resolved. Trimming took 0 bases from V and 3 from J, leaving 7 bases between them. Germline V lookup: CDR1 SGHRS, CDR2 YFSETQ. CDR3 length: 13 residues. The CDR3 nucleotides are TGCGCCAGCAGCTTGGGGGCCATCTACGAGCAGTACTTC. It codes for CASSLGAIYEQYF.

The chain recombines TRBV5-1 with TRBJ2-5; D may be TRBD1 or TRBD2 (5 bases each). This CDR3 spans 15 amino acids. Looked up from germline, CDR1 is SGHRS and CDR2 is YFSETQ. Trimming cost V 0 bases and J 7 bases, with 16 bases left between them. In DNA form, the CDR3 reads TGCGCCAGCAGCTTGGGACAGCCGACTCGGGGGACCCAGTACTTC. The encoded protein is CASSLGQPTRGTQYF.

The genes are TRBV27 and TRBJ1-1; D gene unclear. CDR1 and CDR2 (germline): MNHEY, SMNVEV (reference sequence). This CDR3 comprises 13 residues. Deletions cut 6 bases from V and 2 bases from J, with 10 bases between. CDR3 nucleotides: TGTGCCAGCAGCCTCGGGGATAACACTGAAGCTTTCTTT. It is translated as CASSLGDNTEAFF.

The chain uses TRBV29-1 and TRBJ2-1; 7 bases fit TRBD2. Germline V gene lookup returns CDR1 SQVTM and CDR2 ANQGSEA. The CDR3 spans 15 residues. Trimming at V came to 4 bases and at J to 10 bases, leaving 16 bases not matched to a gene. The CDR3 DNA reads TGCAGCGTTGTAGATCGGGCGGGGGTTGAATCGGAGCAGTTCTTC. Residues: CSVVDRAGVESEQFF.

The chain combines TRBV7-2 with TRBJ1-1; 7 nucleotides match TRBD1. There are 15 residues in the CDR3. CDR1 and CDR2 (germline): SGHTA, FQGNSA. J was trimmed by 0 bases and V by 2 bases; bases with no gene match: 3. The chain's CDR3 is CASSLQGGMNTEAFF. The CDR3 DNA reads TGTGCCAGCAGCTTACAGGGGGGCATGAACACTGAAGCTTTCTTT.

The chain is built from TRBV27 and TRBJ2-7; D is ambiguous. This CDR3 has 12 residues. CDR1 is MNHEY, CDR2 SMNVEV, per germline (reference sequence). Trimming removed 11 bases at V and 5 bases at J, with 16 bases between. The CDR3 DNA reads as TGTGCCGCGCCGCGACATAGGGACGAGCAGTACTTC. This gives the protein CAAPRHRDEQYF.

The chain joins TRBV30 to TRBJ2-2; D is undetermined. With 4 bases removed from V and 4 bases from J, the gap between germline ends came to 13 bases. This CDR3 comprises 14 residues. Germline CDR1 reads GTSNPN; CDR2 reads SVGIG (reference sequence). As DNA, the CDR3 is TGTGCCTGGACGGGTAGAAGGGCCACCGGGGAGCTGTTTTTT. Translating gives CAWTGRRATGELFF.

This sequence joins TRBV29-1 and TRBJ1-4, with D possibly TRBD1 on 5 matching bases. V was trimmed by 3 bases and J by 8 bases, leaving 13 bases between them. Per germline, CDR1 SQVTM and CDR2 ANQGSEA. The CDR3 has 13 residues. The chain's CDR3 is CSVDGGNGEKLFF. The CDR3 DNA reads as TGCAGCGTTGATGGGGGGAATGGGGAAAAACTGTTTTTT.

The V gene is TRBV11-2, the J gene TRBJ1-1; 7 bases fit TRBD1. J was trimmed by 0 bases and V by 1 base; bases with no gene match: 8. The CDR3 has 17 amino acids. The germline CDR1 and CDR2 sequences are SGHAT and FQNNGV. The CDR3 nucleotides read TGTGCCAGCAGCTTAGGGGCAGGGGGTCCCTTGAACACTGAAGCTTTCTTT. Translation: CASSLGAGGPLNTEAFF.

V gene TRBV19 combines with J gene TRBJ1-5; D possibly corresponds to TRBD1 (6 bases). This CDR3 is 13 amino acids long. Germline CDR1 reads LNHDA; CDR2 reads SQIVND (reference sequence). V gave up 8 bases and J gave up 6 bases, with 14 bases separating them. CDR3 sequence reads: CASDGGAGQPQHF. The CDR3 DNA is TGTGCCAGTGATGGGGGGGCCGGTCAGCCCCAGCATTTT.